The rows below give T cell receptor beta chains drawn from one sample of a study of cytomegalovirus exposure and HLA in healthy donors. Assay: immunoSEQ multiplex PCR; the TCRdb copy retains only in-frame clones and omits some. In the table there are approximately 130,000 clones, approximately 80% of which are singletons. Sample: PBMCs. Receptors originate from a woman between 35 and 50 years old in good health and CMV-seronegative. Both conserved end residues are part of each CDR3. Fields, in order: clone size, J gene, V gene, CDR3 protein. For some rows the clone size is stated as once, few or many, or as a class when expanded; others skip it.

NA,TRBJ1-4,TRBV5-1,CASSGRGGAANEKLFF
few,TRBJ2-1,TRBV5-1,CASKTDSAYNEQFF
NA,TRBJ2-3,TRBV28,CASSSSGKRTDTQYF
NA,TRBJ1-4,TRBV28,CATGTGVWEKLFF
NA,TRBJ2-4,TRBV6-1,CASSVSGGKNIQYF
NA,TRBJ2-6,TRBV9,CASSVGSGSGANVLTF
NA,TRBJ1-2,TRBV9,CASSVDPGNYGYTF
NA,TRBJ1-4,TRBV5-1,CASSPGPLTGINEKLFF
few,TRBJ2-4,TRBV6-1,CASRGDRTRGDSQYF
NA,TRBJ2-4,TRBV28,CASSPPSDSGAKNIQYF
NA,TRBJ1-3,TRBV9,CASSVETGQGFSGNTIYF
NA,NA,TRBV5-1,CASSLVGYEQYF
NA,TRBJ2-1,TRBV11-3,CASSGLGKEQFF
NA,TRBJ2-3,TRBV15,CATSSPGGVTQYF
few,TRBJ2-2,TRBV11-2,CASSPAGGYTGELFF
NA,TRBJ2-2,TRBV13,CASRDRGDTGELFF
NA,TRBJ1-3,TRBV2,CASSRDTSSGNTIYF
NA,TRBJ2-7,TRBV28,CASSPLRGNSYEQYF
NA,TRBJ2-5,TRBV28,CASRDPGGAQYF
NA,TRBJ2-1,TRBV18,CASSRGQGDEQFF
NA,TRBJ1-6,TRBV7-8,CASSLRGNNSPLHF
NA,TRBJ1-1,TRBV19,CASRDVVRGLGSAEAFF
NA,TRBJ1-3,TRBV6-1,CASSEEGGGNTIYF
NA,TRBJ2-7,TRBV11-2,CASSFSGTSGIYEQYF
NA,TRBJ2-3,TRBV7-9,CASSSGSGGASDTQYF
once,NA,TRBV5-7,CASSWEDRGGSGTGYEQYF
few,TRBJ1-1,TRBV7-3,CASSSLGSGTEAFF
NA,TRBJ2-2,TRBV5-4,CASSLDPRAVGELFF
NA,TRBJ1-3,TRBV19,CASTLLGRAGNTIYF
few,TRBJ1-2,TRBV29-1,CSVEDERAHYGYTF
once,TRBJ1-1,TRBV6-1,CASSGRAGGTFF
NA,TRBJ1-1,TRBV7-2,CASSFDRGGAEAFF
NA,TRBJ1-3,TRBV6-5,CASRGTAQNTIYF
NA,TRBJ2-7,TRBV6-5,CASSPRGHFYEQYF
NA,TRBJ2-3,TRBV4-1,CASSQDNGRDPTDTQYF